This T cell receptor beta chain was captured by sequencing in a study of blood T cell repertoires in COVID-19. Data came from immunoSEQ multiplex PCR; TCRdb stores just in-frame clones and leaves some out. The sample shows 170,000 or so clones, 60% to 80% of them seen only once. Those who participated ranged in age from roughly 18 to 89 years and resided in about two dozen US areas. The CDR3 totals 15 residues. Germline V CDR1 and CDR2: LNHDA, SQIVND (reference sequence). V gave up 3 bases and J gave up 0 bases, with 9 bases separating them. This clone was recorded at least ten times. This clonotype was obtained from a woman aged 50 to 60 who had recovered from COVID-19. Sequenced material: PBMCs or T cells enriched from blood (not recorded which). The gene calls are TRBV19 and TRBJ1-3; no definite D call. For the CDR3, the DNA is TGTGCCAGTAGTATGCGACAAATCTCTGGAAACACCATATATTTT. This codes for CASSMRQISGNTIYF.